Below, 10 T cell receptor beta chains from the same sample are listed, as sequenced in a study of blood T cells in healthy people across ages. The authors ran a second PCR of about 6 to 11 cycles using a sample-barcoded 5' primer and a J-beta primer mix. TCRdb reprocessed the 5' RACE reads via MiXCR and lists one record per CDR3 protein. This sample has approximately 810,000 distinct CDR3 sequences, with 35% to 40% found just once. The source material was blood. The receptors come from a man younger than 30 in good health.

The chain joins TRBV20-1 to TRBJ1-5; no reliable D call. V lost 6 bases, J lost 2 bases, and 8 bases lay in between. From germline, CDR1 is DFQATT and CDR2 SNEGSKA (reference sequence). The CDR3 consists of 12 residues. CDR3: CSAAEGNQPQHF. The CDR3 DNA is TGCAGTGCCGCAGAAGGCAATCAGCCCCAGCATTTT.

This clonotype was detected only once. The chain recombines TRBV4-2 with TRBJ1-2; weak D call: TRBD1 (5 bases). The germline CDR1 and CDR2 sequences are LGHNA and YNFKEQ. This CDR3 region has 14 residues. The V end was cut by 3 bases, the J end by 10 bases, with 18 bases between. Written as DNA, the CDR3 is TGTGCCAGCAGCCAGGGACCGTCCTCCGCAGCCTACACCTTC. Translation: CASSQGPSSAAYTF.

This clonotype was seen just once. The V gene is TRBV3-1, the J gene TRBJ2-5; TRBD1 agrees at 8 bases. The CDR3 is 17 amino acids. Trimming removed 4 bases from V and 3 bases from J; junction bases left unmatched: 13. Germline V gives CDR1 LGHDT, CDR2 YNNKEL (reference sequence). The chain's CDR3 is CASSLTWDRRYKETQYF. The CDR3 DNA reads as TGTGCCAGCAGCCTCACTTGGGACAGGCGTTACAAAGAGACCCAGTACTTC.

CDR3: CASSPLGAEAFF. The CDR3, as DNA: TGTGCCAGCAGTCCCCTAGGGGCTGAAGCTTTCTTT. The rearrangement links TRBV27 to TRBJ1-1, with a tentative D call TRBD1 (5 bases). The CDR3 loop spans 12 amino acids. Trimming cost V 5 bases and J 6 bases, with 10 bases left between them. Germline V gene data show CDR1 as MNHEY and CDR2 as SMNVEV (reference sequence).

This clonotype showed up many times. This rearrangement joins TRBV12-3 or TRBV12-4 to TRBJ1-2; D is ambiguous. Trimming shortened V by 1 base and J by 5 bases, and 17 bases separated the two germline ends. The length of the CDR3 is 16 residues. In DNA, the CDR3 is TGTGCCAGCAGTTTAGAGGCCCACCCGGGTCTATATGGCTACACCTTC. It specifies CASSLEAHPGLYGYTF.

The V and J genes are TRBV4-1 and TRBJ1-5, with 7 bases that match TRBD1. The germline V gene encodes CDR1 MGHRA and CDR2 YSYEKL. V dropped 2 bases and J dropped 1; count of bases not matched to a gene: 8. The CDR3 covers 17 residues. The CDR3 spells CASSQYPGTASNQPQHF. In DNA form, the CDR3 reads TGCGCCAGCAGCCAATACCCCGGGACAGCCAGCAATCAGCCCCAGCATTTT.

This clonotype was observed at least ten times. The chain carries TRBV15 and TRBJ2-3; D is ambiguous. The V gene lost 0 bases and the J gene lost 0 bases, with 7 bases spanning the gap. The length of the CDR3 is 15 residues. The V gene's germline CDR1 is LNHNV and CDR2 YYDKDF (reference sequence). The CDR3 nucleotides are TGTGCCACCAGCAGAGACCGGGCAAGCACAGATACGCAGTATTTT. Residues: CATSRDRASTDTQYF.

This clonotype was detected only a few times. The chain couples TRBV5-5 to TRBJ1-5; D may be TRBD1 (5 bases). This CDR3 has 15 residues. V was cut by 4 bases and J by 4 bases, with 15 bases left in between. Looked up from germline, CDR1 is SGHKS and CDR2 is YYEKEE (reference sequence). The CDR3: CASSPFGGTNQPQHF. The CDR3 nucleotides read TGTGCCAGCAGCCCGTTCGGGGGGACTAATCAGCCCCAGCATTTT.

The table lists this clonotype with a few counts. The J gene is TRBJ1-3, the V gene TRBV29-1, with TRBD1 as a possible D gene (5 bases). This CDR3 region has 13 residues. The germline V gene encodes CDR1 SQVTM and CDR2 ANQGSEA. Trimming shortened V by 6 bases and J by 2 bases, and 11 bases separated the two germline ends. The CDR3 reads CSVYWGAGNTIYF. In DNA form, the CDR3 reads TGCAGCGTCTACTGGGGGGCTGGAAACACCATATATTTT.

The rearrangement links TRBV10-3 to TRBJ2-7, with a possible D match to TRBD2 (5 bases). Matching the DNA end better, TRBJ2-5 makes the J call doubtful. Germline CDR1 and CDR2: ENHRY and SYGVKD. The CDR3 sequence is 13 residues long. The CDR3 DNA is TGTGCCATCTGGGAAGCGACGGGGGAGACCCAGTACTTC. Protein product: CAIWEATGETQYF.